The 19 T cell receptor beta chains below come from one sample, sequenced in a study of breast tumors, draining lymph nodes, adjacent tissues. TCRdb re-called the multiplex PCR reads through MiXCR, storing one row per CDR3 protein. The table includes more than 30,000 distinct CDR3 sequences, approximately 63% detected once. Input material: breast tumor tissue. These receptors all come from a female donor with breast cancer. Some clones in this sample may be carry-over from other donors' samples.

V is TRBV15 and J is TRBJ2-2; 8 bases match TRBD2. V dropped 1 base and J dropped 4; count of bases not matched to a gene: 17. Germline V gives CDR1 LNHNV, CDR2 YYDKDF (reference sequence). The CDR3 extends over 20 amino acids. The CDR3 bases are TGTGCCACCAGCAGAGCCGCGACTACCCGGGGACTAGTCGGCACCGGGGAGCTGTTTTTT. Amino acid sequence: CATSRAATTRGLVGTGELFF.

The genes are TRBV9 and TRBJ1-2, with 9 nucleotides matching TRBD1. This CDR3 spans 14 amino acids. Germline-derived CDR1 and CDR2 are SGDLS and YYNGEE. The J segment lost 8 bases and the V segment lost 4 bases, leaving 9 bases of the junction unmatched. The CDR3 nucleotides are TGTGCCAGCAGCTCCACAGGGGGCGCGGGCGGCTACACCTTC. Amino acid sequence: CASSSTGGAGGYTF.

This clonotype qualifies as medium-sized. CDR3 sequence: CSVVTVGKAGEQYF. The CDR3 DNA is TGCAGCGTTGTAACAGTTGGGAAGGCTGGCGAGCAGTACTTC. The V gene is TRBV29-1, the J gene TRBJ2-7; D is uncertain. The V gene lost 4 bases and the J gene lost 6 bases, with 19 bases spanning the gap. From germline, CDR1 is SQVTM and CDR2 ANQGSEA. The CDR3 runs to 14 residues.

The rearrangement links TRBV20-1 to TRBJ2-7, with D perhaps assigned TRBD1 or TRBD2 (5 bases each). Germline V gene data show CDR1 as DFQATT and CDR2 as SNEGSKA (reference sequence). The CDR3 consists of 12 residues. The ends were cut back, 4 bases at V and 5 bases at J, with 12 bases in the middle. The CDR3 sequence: CSANSGLDEQYF. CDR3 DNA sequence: TGCAGTGCTAATTCGGGGCTGGACGAGCAGTACTTC.

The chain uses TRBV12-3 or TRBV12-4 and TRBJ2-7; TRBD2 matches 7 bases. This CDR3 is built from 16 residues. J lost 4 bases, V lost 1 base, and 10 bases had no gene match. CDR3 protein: CASSLGGQGGVYEQYF. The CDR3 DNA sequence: TGTGCCAGCAGTTTAGGGGGTCAGGGAGGGGTATACGAGCAGTACTTC.

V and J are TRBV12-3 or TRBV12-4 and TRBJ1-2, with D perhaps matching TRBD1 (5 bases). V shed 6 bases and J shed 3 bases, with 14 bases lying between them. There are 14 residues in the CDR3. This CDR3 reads CASRSGGSHYGYTF. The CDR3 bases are TGTGCCAGCAGATCGGGGGGAAGTCACTATGGCTACACCTTC.

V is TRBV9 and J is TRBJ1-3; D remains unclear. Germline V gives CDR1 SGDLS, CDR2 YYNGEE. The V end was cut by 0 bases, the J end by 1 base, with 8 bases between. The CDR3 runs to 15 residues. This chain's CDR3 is CASSVATGSGNTIYF. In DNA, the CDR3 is TGTGCCAGCAGCGTAGCTACCGGGTCTGGAAACACCATATATTTT.

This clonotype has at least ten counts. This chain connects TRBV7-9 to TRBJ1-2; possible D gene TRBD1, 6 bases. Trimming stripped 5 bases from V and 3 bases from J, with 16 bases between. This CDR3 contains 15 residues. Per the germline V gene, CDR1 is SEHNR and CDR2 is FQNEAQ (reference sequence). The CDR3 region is CASSAQQQGYYGYTF. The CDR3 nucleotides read TGTGCCAGCAGCGCTCAGCAACAGGGATACTATGGCTACACCTTC.

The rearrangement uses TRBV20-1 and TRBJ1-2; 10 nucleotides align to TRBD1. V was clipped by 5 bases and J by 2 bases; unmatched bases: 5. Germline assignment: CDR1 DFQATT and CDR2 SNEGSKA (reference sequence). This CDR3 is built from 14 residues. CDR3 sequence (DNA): TGCAGTGCTCCGACAGGGGGCTCCAACTATGGCTACACCTTC. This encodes CSAPTGGSNYGYTF.

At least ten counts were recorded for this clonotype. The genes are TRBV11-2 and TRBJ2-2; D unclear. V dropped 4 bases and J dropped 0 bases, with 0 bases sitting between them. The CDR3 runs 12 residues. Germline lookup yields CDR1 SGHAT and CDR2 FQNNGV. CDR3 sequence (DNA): TGTGCCAGCAGCTCGAACACCGGGGAGCTGTTTTTT. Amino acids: CASSSNTGELFF.

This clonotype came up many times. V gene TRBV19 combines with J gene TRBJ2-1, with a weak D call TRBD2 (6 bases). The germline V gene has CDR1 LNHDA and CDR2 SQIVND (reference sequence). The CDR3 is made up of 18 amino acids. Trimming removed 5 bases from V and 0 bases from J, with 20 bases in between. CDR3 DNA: TGTGCCAGTAGTCCGGGGTGGGGCGGGGAGAGCTCCTACAATGAGCAGTTCTTC. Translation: CASSPGWGGESSYNEQFF.

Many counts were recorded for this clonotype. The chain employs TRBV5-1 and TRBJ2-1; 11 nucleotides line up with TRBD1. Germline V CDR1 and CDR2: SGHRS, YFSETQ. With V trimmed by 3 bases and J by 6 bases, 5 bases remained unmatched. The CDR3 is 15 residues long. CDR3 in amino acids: CASSSGQGAINEQFF. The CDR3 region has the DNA TGCGCCAGCAGCTCTGGACAGGGGGCGATCAATGAGCAGTTCTTC.

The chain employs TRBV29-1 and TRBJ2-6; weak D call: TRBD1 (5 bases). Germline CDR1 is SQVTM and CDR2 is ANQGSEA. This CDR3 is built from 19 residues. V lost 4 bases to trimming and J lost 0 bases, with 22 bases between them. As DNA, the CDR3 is TGCAGCGTTGGGTCAGGCGGCAGGGCACATTCCTCTGGGGCCAACGTCCTGACTTTC. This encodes CSVGSGGRAHSSGANVLTF.

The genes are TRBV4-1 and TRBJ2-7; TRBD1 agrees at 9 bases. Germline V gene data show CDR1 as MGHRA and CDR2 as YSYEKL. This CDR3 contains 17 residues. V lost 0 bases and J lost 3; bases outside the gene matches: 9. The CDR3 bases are TGCGCCAGCAGCCAAGAGGGGTGGACAGGGGAATACTACGAGCAGTACTTC. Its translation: CASSQEGWTGEYYEQYF.

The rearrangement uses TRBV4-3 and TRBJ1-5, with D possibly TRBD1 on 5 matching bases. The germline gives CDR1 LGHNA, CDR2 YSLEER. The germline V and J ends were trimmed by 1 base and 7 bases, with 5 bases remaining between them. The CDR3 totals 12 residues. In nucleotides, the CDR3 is TGCGCCAGCAGCCAAGGGGGGCAGCCCCAGCATTTT. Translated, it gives CASSQGGQPQHF.

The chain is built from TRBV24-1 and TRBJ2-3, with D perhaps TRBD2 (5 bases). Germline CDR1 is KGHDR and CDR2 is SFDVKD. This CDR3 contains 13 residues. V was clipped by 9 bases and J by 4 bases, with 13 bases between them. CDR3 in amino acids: CATSLEGADTQYF. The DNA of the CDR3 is TGTGCCACCTCCCTCGAGGGTGCAGATACGCAGTATTTT.

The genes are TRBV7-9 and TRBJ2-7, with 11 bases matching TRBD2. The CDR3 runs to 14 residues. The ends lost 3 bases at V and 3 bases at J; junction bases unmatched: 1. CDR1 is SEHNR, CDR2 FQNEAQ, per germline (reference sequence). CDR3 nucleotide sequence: TGTGCCAGCAGCTTTGGACTAGCGGGCTACGAGCAGTACTTC. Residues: CASSFGLAGYEQYF.

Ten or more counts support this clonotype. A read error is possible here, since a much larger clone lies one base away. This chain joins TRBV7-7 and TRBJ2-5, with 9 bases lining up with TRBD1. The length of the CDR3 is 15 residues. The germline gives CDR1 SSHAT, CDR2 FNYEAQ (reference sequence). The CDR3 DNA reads TGTGCTAGCAGCGAGGGACAGGGCCAACAAGAGACCCAGCACTTC. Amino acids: CASSEGQGQQETQHF.

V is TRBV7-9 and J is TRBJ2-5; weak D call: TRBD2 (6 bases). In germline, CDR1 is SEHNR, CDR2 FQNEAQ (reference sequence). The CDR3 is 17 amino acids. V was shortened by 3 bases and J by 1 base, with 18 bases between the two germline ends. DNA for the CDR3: TGTGCCAGCAGCTTTTCTCTTAGCGGCAAATCCCAAGAGACCCAGTACTTC. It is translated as CASSFSLSGKSQETQYF.